This TCR beta chain was profiled in a study of blood T cell repertoires in COVID-19. Study details: Samples of COVID-19 (acute and convalescent) were obtained from the United States, Italy and Spain.

V trimming: 1 base; J trimming: 2 bases; junction bases outside the gene matches: 2. The CDR3 contains 15 residues. Germline CDR1 reads LNHDA; CDR2 reads SQIVND (reference sequence). The data were produced by immunoSEQ multiplex PCR, yet TCRdb's version contains in-frame clones alone and is incomplete. The sample lists 65,000 to 75,000 clones, roughly 84% occurring once. The chain links TRBV19 to TRBJ1-5, with 7 bases matching TRBD1. The TCR originated in a woman of 80 years or more with active or convalescent COVID-19. Material: peripheral blood. The CDR3 nucleotides read TGTGCCAGTAGTATAGGACAGGGTGGCAATCAGCCCCAGCATTTT. It translates to CASSIGQGGNQPQHF.